The rows below give T cell receptor beta chains drawn from one sample of a study of cytomegalovirus exposure and HLA in healthy donors. TCRdb's table, derived via immunoSEQ multiplex PCR, lists solely in-frame clones and lacks some. Here the sample spans roughly 100,000 clones, roughly 80% being singletons. Source material: PBMCs. All receptors derive from a woman between 40 and 55 years old in good health and CMV-seropositive. Each CDR3 is given with its conserved first and last residue. The order of the fields is J gene, V gene, clone size, D gene, CDR3 protein, CDR3 DNA. D genes are given only for firm matches. Size values are once, few and many counts, or a class for expanded clones, and some rows have none.

TRBJ2-3,TRBV7-6,NA,TRBD1,CASSLTDRGAPDTQYF,TGTGCCAGCAGCTTAACGGACAGGGGGGCCCCGGATACGCAGTATTTT
TRBJ2-5,TRBV15,NA,NA,CATSRGGRHRNGETQYF,TGTGCCACCAGCAGGGGTGGGCGTCACCGAAACGGAGAGACCCAGTACTTC
TRBJ2-6,TRBV5-1,few,NA,CASQTGPLSGANVLTF,TGCGCCAGCCAAACAGGGCCACTCTCTGGGGCCAACGTCCTGACTTTC
TRBJ2-2,TRBV6-6,NA,NA,CASRPFKEGELFF,TGTGCCAGCAGGCCCTTCAAAGAGGGGGAGCTGTTTTTT
TRBJ1-4,TRBV21-1,once,NA,CASSKLEGPVEKLFF,TGTGCCAGCAGCAAACTCGAGGGCCCGGTCGAAAAACTGTTTTTT
TRBJ1-2,TRBV4-3,NA,TRBD1,CASSQVSTGDGYTF,TGCGCCAGCAGCCAAGTTTCGACAGGGGATGGCTACACCTTC
TRBJ2-1,TRBV5-1,NA,TRBD2,CASSHLSGGGNEQFF,TGCGCCAGCAGCCACCTCAGCGGGGGGGGTAATGAGCAGTTCTTC
TRBJ2-1,TRBV2,NA,TRBD1,CASSEDGTAYNEQFF,TGTGCCAGCAGTGAAGATGGGACAGCATACAATGAGCAGTTCTTC
TRBJ2-3,TRBV28,once,NA,CASTGPGDTQYF,TGTGCCAGCACCGGCCCGGGAGATACGCAGTATTTT
TRBJ2-3,TRBV19,once,TRBD2,CASSRTSGRTDTQYF,TGTGCCAGTAGCAGGACTAGCGGGCGGACAGATACGCAGTATTTT
TRBJ2-7,TRBV4-3,NA,NA,CASSHLTGSSYEQYF,TGCGCCAGCAGCCACCTGACAGGCAGCTCCTACGAGCAGTACTTC
TRBJ1-2,TRBV19,NA,NA,CASSGQYYGYTF,TGTGCCAGTAGTGGGCAGTACTATGGCTACACCTTC
TRBJ2-7,TRBV4-1,NA,NA,CASSQDRSRPYEQYF,TGCGCCAGCAGCCAAGATCGTAGCAGACCATACGAGCAGTACTTC
TRBJ1-4,TRBV5-1,NA,TRBD1,CASSVTGGSLNEKLFF,TGCGCCAGCAGCGTTACAGGGGGCTCCCTTAATGAAAAACTGTTTTTT
TRBJ2-7,TRBV6-6,NA,NA,CASSYSTAGEQYF,TGTGCCAGCAGTTACTCGACCGCGGGTGAGCAGTACTTC
TRBJ1-2,TRBV4-2,NA,TRBD1,CASSQDFNGADREYGYTF,TGTGCCAGCAGCCAAGATTTTAATGGTGCCGACAGGGAGTATGGCTACACCTTC
TRBJ2-1,TRBV10-1,NA,NA,CASSESSKGREQFF,TGCGCCAGCAGTGAGTCATCGAAGGGGCGTGAGCAGTTCTTC
TRBJ2-7,TRBV11-3,NA,NA,CASSPTLPGDYEQYF,TGTGCCAGCAGCCCGACCCTACCGGGGGACTACGAGCAGTACTTC
TRBJ2-2,TRBV28,NA,NA,CASSLLNTGELFF,TGTGCCAGCAGTCTCTTAAACACCGGGGAGCTGTTTTTT
TRBJ1-2,TRBV27,many,NA,CASSLSGSSGYTF,TGTGCCAGCAGTTTATCAGGGAGCTCTGGCTACACCTTC
TRBJ2-5,TRBV7-3,NA,TRBD1,CASSLSGQGETQYF,TGTGCCAGCAGCTTATCCGGACAGGGGGAGACCCAGTACTTC
TRBJ2-7,TRBV10-3,few,NA,CAISGDRQTYEQYF,TGTGCCATCAGTGGTGACAGGCAAACCTACGAGCAGTACTTC
TRBJ2-1,TRBV28,NA,NA,CASSLSLAPYNEQFF,TGTGCCAGCAGTTTATCGCTGGCCCCCTACAATGAGCAGTTCTTC
TRBJ2-1,TRBV5-1,NA,NA,CASSLGAVSYNEQFF,TGCGCCAGCAGCTTGGGAGCTGTCTCCTACAATGAGCAGTTCTTC
TRBJ1-3,TRBV18,NA,NA,CASSPASGLGGTIYF,TGTGCCAGCTCACCGGCATCGGGTTTGGGAGGCACCATATATTTT
TRBJ2-2,TRBV13,few,NA,CASLRRASFPGELFF,TGTGCCAGCCTTAGGAGGGCCTCCTTCCCCGGGGAGCTGTTTTTT
TRBJ2-1,TRBV12-5,NA,TRBD2,CASGSPSGLAGDNEQFF,TGTGCTAGTGGTTCGCCTTCGGGACTAGCGGGCGACAATGAGCAGTTCTTC
TRBJ2-5,TRBV6-1,NA,TRBD1,CASSEEGASGETQYF,TGTGCCAGCAGCGAAGAGGGGGCGTCCGGGGAGACCCAGTACTTC
TRBJ2-2,TRBV7-8,NA,TRBD2,CASSPTRTSGRGTGELFF,TGTGCCAGCAGCCCTACCCGGACTAGCGGGAGAGGGACCGGGGAGCTGTTTTTT
TRBJ1-6,TRBV4-3,NA,NA,CASSQGSTGSYNSPLHF,TGCGCCAGCAGCCAAGGGTCCACGGGCTCCTATAATTCACCCCTCCACTTT
TRBJ2-7,TRBV18,few,TRBD1,CASSPGQGSEQYF,TGTGCCAGCTCACCCGGACAGGGATCCGAGCAGTACTTC
TRBJ2-6,TRBV5-1,NA,NA,CASSLSRVANVLTF,TGCGCCAGCAGCCTATCGAGGGTGGCCAACGTCCTGACTTTC